The entry below describes one T cell receptor beta chain. This record comes from a study of cytomegalovirus exposure and HLA in healthy donors. V was shortened by 6 bases and J by 3 bases, with 12 bases between the two germline ends. Germline loops: CDR1 LNHNV, CDR2 YYDKDF (reference sequence). The CDR3 covers 13 residues. The table came from immunoSEQ multiplex PCR; TCRdb's copy has only in-frame clones and leaves some out. The sample lists 220,000 or so clones, 90% to 95% occurring once. The sequence derives from a woman between 18 and 30 years old in good health and CMV-seronegative. Source material: PBMCs. The rearrangement uses TRBV15 and TRBJ2-7; a possible D gene is TRBD2 (5 bases). This chain's CDR3 is CATRDLPSYEQYF. As DNA, the CDR3 is TGTGCCACCAGGGACTTGCCCAGCTACGAGCAGTACTTC.